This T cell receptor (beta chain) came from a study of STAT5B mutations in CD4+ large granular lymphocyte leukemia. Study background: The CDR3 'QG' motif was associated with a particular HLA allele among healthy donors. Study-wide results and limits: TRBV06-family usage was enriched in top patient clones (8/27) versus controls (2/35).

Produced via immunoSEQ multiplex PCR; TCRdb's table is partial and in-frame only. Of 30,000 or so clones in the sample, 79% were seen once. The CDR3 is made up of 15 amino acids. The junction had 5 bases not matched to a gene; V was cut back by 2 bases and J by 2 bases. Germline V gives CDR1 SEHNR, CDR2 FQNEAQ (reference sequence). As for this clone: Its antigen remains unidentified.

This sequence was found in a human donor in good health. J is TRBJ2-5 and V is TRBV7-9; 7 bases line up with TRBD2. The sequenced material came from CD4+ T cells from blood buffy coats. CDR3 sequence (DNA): TGTGCCAGCAGCTTACCTCAGGGAGGGCAAGAGACCCAGTACTTC. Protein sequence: CASSLPQGGQETQYF. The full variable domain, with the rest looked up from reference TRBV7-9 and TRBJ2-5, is DTGVSQNPRHKITKRGQNVTFRCDPISEHNRLYWYRQTLGQGPEFLTYFQNEAQLEKSRLLSDRFSAERPKGSFSTLEIQRTEQGDSAMYLCASSLPQGGQETQYFGPGTRLLVL.